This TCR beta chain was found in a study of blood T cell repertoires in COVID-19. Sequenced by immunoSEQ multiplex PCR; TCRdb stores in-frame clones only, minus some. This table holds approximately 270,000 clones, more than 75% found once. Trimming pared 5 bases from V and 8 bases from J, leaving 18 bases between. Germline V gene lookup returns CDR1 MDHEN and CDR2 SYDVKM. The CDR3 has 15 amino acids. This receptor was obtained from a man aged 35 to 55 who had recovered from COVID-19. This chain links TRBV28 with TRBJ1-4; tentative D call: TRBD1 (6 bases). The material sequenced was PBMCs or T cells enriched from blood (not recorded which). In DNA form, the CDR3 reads TGTGCCAGCAGTCAATCGGACAGCAATTTCGAAAAACTGTTTTTT. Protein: CASSQSDSNFEKLFF.